The 25 T cell receptor beta chains presented below share a single source sample, sequenced in a study of technical replicates of blood from a handful of donors. Assay used: immunoSEQ multiplex PCR; TCRdb lists only in-frame clones, some missing. The table records approximately 94,000 clones, less than 96% of them present only once. Material: T cells isolated from PBMCs. The receptors shown here come from a human donor in good health.

The chain uses TRBV6-6 and TRBJ2-2; TRBD2 is a possible D gene (5 bases). The V gene lost 2 bases and the J gene lost 5 bases, with 12 bases spanning the gap. This CDR3 has 15 amino acids. Germline V gives CDR1 MNHNY, CDR2 SVGAGI (reference sequence). DNA of the CDR3: TGTGCCAGCAGTTACCTAGCCCTGGGGACCGGGGAGCTGTTTTTT. Its protein product is CASSYLALGTGELFF.

The chain is built from TRBV7-3 and TRBJ2-1; D perhaps matches TRBD2 (5 bases). Germline CDR1 SGHTA, CDR2 FQGTGA. The V end lost 0 bases, the J end lost 5 bases, and 5 bases lay between the germline ends. The CDR3 covers 13 residues. CDR3 protein: CASSLTGNNEQFF. As DNA, the CDR3 is TGTGCCAGCAGCTTAACCGGGAACAATGAGCAGTTCTTC.

V and J are TRBV19 and TRBJ2-7, with a tentative D call TRBD1 (5 bases). Germline-derived CDR1 and CDR2 are LNHDA and SQIVND (reference sequence). The V gene lost 9 bases and the J gene lost 5 bases, with 20 bases spanning the gap. This CDR3 has 14 amino acids. This CDR3 reads CASSRGHLGDEQYF. CDR3 sequence (DNA): TGTGCCAGCTCCCGCGGCCACCTAGGGGACGAGCAGTACTTC.

The gene calls are TRBV11-2 and TRBJ1-5; D gene unclear. The CDR3 loop spans 13 amino acids. Germline CDR1 reads SGHAT; CDR2 reads FQNNGV. V shed 0 bases and J shed 7 bases, with 7 bases lying between them. For the CDR3, the DNA is TGTGCCAGCAGCTTAGAAAGAGGCCAGCCCCAGCATTTT. It encodes CASSLERGQPQHF.

This clone is a singleton in its sample. The V gene is TRBV14, the J gene TRBJ2-1, with TRBD2 as a possible D gene (5 bases). V lost 4 bases, J lost 2 bases, and 9 bases lay in between. The CDR3 sequence is 14 residues long. Germline CDR1 and CDR2: SGHDN and FVKESK. The CDR3 loop is CASSRYGAYNEQFF. The CDR3 nucleotides read TGTGCCAGCAGCCGCTACGGGGCCTACAATGAGCAGTTCTTC.

J is TRBJ1-1 and V is TRBV28; no clear D. The CDR3 extends over 15 amino acids. Germline CDR1 MDHEN, CDR2 SYDVKM. V was trimmed by 1 base and J by 1 base, leaving 10 bases between them. The CDR3 spells CASSLSVTRNTEAFF. CDR3 nucleotides: TGTGCCAGCAGTTTATCGGTGACAAGGAACACTGAAGCTTTCTTT.

This chain connects TRBV4-2 to TRBJ2-2; 10 positions match TRBD2. Germline lookup yields CDR1 LGHNA and CDR2 YNFKEQ. CDR3 size: 15 residues. V gave up 2 bases and J gave up 6 bases; unmatched junction bases: 3. CDR3 bases: TGTGCCAGCAGCCAAATAGCGGGAGGATCCGGGGAGCTGTTTTTT. Encoded protein: CASSQIAGGSGELFF.

In nucleotides, the CDR3 is TGTGCCAGTAGTGCAGGACAGGCACCAGATACGCAGTATTTT. This translates into CASSAGQAPDTQYF. The gene calls are TRBV19 and TRBJ2-3; TRBD1 matches 7 bases. Germline CDR1 reads LNHDA; CDR2 reads SQIVND (reference sequence). J lost 4 bases, V lost 5 bases, and 6 bases had no gene match. The CDR3 is 14 amino acids.

The chain carries TRBV29-1 and TRBJ1-3; no clear D. V was cut by 4 bases and J by 3 bases, with 10 bases left in between. Germline V lookup: CDR1 SQVTM, CDR2 ANQGSEA. CDR3 size: 13 residues. DNA for the CDR3: TGCAGCGTTGCGGACTTTGGTGGAAACACCATATATTTT. Its protein product is CSVADFGGNTIYF.

The genes are TRBV7-2 and TRBJ1-2; 8 bases match TRBD1. V shed 3 bases, J shed 7 bases, and the junction held 1 base outside the gene matches. In germline, CDR1 is SGHTA, CDR2 FQGNSA. The CDR3 has 12 amino acids. The DNA for the CDR3 is TGTGCCAGCAGCTTCCAGGGGGCTGGCTACACCTTC. This translates into CASSFQGAGYTF.

V gene TRBV15 combines with J gene TRBJ2-3; TRBD1 agrees at 9 bases. Germline V gene sequence: CDR1 LNHNV, CDR2 YYDKDF (reference sequence). The CDR3 runs to 17 residues. Unmatched junction bases numbered 12, after V lost 3 bases and J lost 5 bases. CDR3 in amino acids: CATSRGNRGRLEDTQYF. CDR3 nucleotides: TGTGCCACCAGCAGGGGGAACAGGGGGCGCTTGGAAGATACGCAGTATTTT.

The CDR3 DNA follows: TGCGCCAGCAGCCAGGTGAACCTAGCGGGAGGGCCTAAAGAGTACAATGAGCAGTTCTTC. Translating gives CASSQVNLAGGPKEYNEQFF. The chain employs TRBV4-1 and TRBJ2-1; TRBD2 aligns across 12 bases. The V and J ends lost 3 bases and 4 bases, in that order; junction bases with no gene match: 16. CDR1 is MGHRA, CDR2 YSYEKL, per germline. This CDR3 has 20 amino acids.

V usage is TRBV19 and J usage is TRBJ2-1; possibly TRBD2 for D (6 bases). Germline V gene sequence: CDR1 LNHDA, CDR2 SQIVND (reference sequence). V lost 8 bases and J 4 bases, leaving 15 bases between the germline ends. This CDR3 contains 14 residues. This CDR3 reads CASSTGGVYNEQFF. For the CDR3, the DNA is TGTGCCAGTTCCACTGGCGGGGTTTACAATGAGCAGTTCTTC.

The genes are TRBV19 and TRBJ2-1, with 9 bases fitting TRBD2. The CDR3 is 15 amino acids. Unmatched junction bases numbered 16, after V lost 5 bases and J lost 14 bases. Germline V gene sequence: CDR1 LNHDA, CDR2 SQIVND (reference sequence). The CDR3 protein is CASSPAGGLAGHEFF. CDR3 nucleotides: TGTGCCAGTAGTCCCGCAGGTGGGCTAGCGGGACATGAGTTCTTC.

The chain combines TRBV6-1 with TRBJ2-2; maybe TRBD1 (5 bases). CDR3 size: 14 residues. Trimming took 3 bases from V and 3 from J, leaving 8 bases between them. CDR1 is MNHNS, CDR2 SASEGT, per germline. The DNA for the CDR3 is TGTGCCAGCAGTGAGCCAGGGCACACCGGGGAGCTGTTTTTT. Translation gives CASSEPGHTGELFF.

This chain joins TRBV19 and TRBJ2-1, with 12 bases fitting TRBD2. CDR1 and CDR2 (germline): LNHDA, SQIVND (reference sequence). The length of the CDR3 is 16 residues. With 2 bases clipped from V and 10 bases from J, the junction kept 9 bases outside the gene matches. Here the CDR3 DNA reads TGTGCCAGTAGTATATTCACCTGGACTAGCGGGGACGAGCAGTTCTTC. Protein product: CASSIFTWTSGDEQFF.

This chain joins TRBV27 and TRBJ1-1; 7 bases agree with TRBD1. CDR3 size: 15 residues. V shed 5 bases and J 6 bases; nucleotides not matched to a gene: 12. Per germline, CDR1 MNHEY and CDR2 SMNVEV (reference sequence). As DNA, the CDR3 is TGTGCCAGCAGTCCCCAGGGGGTGCAGGCCTCTGAAGCTTTCTTT. Its protein product is CASSPQGVQASEAFF.

The chain is built from TRBV27 and TRBJ2-7; D is possibly TRBD1 (6 bases). Deletions cut 5 bases from V and 9 bases from J, with 20 bases between. This CDR3 contains 14 residues. Germline CDR1 and CDR2: MNHEY and SMNVEV (reference sequence). As DNA, the CDR3 is TGTGCCAGCAGTGCGTACAGGGAAATCCCTGTGCAGTACTTC. This sequence encodes CASSAYREIPVQYF.

This CDR3 reads CASSLGHPGGEQYF. The DNA for the CDR3 is TGTGCCAGCAGCCTGGGACACCCTGGAGGCGAGCAGTACTTC. V is TRBV7-9 and J is TRBJ2-7; possible D gene TRBD1, 6 bases. The length of the CDR3 is 14 residues. The V end lost 5 bases, the J end lost 6 bases, and 17 bases lay between the germline ends. CDR1 and CDR2 (germline): SEHNR, FQNEAQ (reference sequence).

This chain joins TRBV27 and TRBJ1-5; D remains ambiguous. Germline V lookup: CDR1 MNHEY, CDR2 SMNVEV (reference sequence). This CDR3 is built from 13 residues. V lost 0 bases and J 4 bases, leaving 4 bases between the germline ends. CDR3 nucleotide sequence: TGTGCCAGCAGTTTATCCCGTAATCAGCCCCAGCATTTT. This encodes CASSLSRNQPQHF.

The chain combines TRBV27 with TRBJ2-3; no clear D gene. V gave up 1 base and J gave up 5 bases, with 4 bases separating them. The CDR3 consists of 12 residues. Germline CDR1 reads MNHEY; CDR2 reads SMNVEV (reference sequence). In DNA form, the CDR3 reads TGTGCCAGCAGTTTATTGAGAGATACGCAGTATTTT. Amino acid sequence: CASSLLRDTQYF.

The chain is built from TRBV6-1 and TRBJ2-5; tentative D call: TRBD2 (7 bases). Trimming shortened V by 3 bases and J by 5 bases, and 13 bases separated the two germline ends. The CDR3 runs to 14 residues. CDR1 MNHNS and CDR2 SASEGT come from the germline V gene. This CDR3 is CASSDAGARETQYF. The CDR3 nucleotides read TGTGCCAGCAGTGACGCGGGGGCGCGGGAGACCCAGTACTTC.

This clone appeared a few times. The chain is built from TRBV7-6 and TRBJ1-1; D might be TRBD1 (5 bases). Germline values: CDR1 SGHVS, CDR2 FNYEAQ. The CDR3 length is 15 residues. Trimming removed 6 bases from V and 1 base from J, with 15 bases in between. This chain's CDR3 is CASSAGIGQNTEAFF. CDR3 DNA sequence: TGTGCCAGCAGTGCTGGAATTGGACAGAACACTGAAGCTTTCTTT.

The gene calls are TRBV19 and TRBJ2-7; 7 nucleotides agree with TRBD2. Germline values: CDR1 LNHDA, CDR2 SQIVND (reference sequence). CDR3 size: 15 residues. J was trimmed by 6 bases and V by 4 bases; bases with no gene match: 12. The CDR3 protein is CASSTWTRSESEQYF. In DNA form, the CDR3 reads TGTGCCAGTAGTACTTGGACTAGAAGCGAATCCGAGCAGTACTTC.

This clone has just one count. This sequence joins TRBV5-6 and TRBJ1-1; D is unclear. This CDR3 has 15 amino acids. Trimming stripped 0 bases from V and 3 bases from J, with 12 bases between. In germline, CDR1 is SGHDT, CDR2 YYEEEE. DNA of the CDR3: TGTGCCAGCAGCTTGGTTTGGGCATATTACACTGAAGCTTTCTTT. Its translation is CASSLVWAYYTEAFF.